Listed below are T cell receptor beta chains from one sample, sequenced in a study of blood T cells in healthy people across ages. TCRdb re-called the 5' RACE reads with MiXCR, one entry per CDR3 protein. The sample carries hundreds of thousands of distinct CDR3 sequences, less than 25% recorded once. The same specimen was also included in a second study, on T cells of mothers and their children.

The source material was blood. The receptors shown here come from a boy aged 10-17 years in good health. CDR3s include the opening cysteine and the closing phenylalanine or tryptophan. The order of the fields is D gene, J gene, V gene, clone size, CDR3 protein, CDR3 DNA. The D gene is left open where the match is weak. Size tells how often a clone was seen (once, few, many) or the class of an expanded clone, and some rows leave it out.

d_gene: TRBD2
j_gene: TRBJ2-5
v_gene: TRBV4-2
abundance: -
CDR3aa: CASSQSDIGLAGAGTQYF
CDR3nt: TGTGCCAGCAGCCAATCAGATATCGGGCTAGCGGGAGCGGGGACCCAGTACTTC

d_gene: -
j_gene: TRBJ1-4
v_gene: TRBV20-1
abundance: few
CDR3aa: CSADSGEGEKLFF
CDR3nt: TGCAGTGCTGATTCAGGGGAGGGAGAAAAACTGTTTTTT

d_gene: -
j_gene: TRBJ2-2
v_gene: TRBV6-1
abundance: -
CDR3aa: CASTTGIDTGELFF
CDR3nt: TGTGCCAGCACTACAGGGATAGACACCGGGGAGCTGTTTTTT

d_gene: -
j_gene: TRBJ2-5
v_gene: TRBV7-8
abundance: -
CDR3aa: CASSFWVSYQETQYF
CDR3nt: TGTGCCAGCAGCTTTTGGGTTTCTTACCAAGAGACCCAGTACTTC

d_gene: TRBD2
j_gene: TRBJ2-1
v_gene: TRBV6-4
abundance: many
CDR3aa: CASSLAGEGGNEQFF
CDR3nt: TGTGCCAGCAGTCTAGCGGGAGAAGGGGGCAATGAGCAGTTCTTC

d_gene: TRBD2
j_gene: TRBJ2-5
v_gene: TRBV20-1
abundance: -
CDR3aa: CSRQRGIGEQYF
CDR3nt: TGCAGTCGGCAGCGGGGCATAGGGGAGCAGTACTTC

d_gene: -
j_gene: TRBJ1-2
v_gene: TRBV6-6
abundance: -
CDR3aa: CASINPGQSGYTF
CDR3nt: TGTGCCAGCATCAACCCAGGACAGAGTGGCTACACCTTC

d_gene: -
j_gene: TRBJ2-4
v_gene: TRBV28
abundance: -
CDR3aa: CASSLYYGASIQYF
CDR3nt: TGTGCCAGCAGTTTGTATTACGGGGCCAGCATTCAGTACTTC

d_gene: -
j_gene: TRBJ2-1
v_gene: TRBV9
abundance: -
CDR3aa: CASSRRGAPGENEQFF
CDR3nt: TGTGCCAGCAGCCGGAGAGGGGCTCCCGGGGAGAATGAGCAGTTCTTC

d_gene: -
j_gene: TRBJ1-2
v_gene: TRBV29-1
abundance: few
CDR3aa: CSVERVEALGYTF
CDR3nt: TGCAGCGTTGAACGGGTAGAGGCCCTTGGCTACACCTTC

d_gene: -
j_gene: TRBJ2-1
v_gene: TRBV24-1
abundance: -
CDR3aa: CATSETGTPNCNEQFF
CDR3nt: TGTGCCACCAGTGAGACCGGGACGCCGAATTGCAATGAGCAGTTCTTC

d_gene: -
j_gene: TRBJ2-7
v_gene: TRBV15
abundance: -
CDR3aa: CATSRDPTGGAGYEQYF
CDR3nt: TGTGCCACCAGCAGAGATCCCACAGGAGGGGCGGGCTACGAGCAGTACTTC

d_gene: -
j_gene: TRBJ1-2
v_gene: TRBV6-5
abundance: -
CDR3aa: CASSFSQSPYGYTF
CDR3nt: TGTGCCAGCAGTTTCAGTCAGAGCCCTTATGGCTACACCTTC

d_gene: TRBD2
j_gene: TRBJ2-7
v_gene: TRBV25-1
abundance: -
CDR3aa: CASSGTSGVGEQYF
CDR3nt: TGTGCCAGCTCGGGGACTAGCGGGGTTGGTGAGCAGTACTTC

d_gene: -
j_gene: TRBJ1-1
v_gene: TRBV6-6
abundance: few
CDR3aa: CASSYHRAGDTEAFF
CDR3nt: TGTGCCAGCAGTTACCACAGGGCCGGGGACACTGAAGCTTTCTTT

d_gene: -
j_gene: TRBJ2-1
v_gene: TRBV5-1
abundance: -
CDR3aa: CASMVGSSGDEQFF
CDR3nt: TGCGCCAGCATGGTGGGGAGTTCCGGGGATGAGCAGTTCTTC

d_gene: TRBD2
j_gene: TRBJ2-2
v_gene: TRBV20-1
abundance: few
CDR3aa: CSASRGPGLAGGTTGELFF
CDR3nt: TGCAGTGCTAGTCGGGGTCCGGGACTAGCGGGGGGTACCACCGGGGAGCTGTTTTTT

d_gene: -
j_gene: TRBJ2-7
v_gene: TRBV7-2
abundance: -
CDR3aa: CASSPTGGVYEQYF
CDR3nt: TGTGCCAGCAGCCCTACTGGCGGGGTTTACGAGCAGTACTTC

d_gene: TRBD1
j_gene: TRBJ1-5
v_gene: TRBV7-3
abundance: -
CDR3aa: CASSQRQGMDQPQHF
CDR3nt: TGTGCCAGCAGCCAGAGACAGGGGATGGATCAGCCCCAGCATTTT

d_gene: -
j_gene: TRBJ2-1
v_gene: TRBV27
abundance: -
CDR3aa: CASSLHNSGGPYNEQFF
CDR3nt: TGTGCCAGCAGTTTACACAACTCGGGGGGCCCCTACAATGAGCAGTTCTTC

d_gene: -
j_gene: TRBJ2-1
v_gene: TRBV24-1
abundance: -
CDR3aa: CATSAQDTVGINEQFF
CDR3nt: TGTGCCACCAGTGCACAGGACACAGTAGGAATCAATGAGCAGTTCTTC

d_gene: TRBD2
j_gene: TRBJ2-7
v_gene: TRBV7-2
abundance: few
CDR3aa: CASSLAGGGADEQYF
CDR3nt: TGTGCCAGCAGCTTAGCCGGCGGGGGGGCTGACGAGCAGTACTTC